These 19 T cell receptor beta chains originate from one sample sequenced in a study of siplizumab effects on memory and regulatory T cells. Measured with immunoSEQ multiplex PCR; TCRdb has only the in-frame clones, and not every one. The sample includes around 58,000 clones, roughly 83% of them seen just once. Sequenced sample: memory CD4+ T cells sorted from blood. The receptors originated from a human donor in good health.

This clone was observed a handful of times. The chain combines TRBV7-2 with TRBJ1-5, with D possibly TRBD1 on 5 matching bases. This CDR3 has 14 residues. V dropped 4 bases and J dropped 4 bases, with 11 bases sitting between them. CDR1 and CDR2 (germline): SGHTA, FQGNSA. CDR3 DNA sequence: TGTGCCAGCAGCTCAGACAGTCTAAATCAGCCCCAGCATTTT. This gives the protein CASSSDSLNQPQHF.

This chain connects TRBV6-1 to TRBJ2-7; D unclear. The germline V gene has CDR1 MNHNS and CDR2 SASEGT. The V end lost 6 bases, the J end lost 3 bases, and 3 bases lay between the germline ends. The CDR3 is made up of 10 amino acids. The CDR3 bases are TGTGCCAGCAGCTACTACGAGCAGTACTTC. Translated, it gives CASSYYEQYF.

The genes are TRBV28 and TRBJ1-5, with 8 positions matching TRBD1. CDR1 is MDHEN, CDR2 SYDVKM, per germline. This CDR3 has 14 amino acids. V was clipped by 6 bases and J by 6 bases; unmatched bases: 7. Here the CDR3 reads CASRGTGGPQPQHF. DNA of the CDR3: TGTGCCAGCAGGGGAACAGGGGGGCCTCAGCCCCAGCATTTT.

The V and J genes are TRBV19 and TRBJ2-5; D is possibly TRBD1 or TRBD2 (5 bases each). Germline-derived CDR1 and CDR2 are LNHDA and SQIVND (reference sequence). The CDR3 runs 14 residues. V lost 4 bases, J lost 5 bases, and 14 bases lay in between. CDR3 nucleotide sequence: TGTGCCAGTAGTACAAGACTGGGACGGGAGACCCAGTACTTC. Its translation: CASSTRLGRETQYF.

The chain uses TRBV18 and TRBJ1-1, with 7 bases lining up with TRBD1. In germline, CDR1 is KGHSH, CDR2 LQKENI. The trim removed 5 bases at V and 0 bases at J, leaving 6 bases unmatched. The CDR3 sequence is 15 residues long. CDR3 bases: TGTGCCAGCTCAGGAACAGGGGACATGAACACTGAAGCTTTCTTT. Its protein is CASSGTGDMNTEAFF.

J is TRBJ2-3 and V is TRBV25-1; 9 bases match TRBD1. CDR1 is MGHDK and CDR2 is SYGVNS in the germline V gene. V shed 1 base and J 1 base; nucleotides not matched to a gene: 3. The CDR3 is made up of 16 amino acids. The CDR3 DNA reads TGTGCCAGCAGTGAATGGGACAGGGATGGCACAGATACGCAGTATTTT. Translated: CASSEWDRDGTDTQYF.

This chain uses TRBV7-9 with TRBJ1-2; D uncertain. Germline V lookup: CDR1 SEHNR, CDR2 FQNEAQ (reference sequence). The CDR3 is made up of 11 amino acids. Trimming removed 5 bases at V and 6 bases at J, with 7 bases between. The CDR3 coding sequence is TGTGCCAGCAGCGCCCAGGATGGCTACACCTTC. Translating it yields CASSAQDGYTF. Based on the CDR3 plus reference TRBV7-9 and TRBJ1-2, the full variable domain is DTGVSQNPRHKITKRGQNVTFRCDPISEHNRLYWYRQTLGQGPEFLTYFQNEAQLEKSRLLSDRFSAERPKGSFSTLEIQRTEQGDSAMYLCASSAQDGYTFGSGTRLTVV.

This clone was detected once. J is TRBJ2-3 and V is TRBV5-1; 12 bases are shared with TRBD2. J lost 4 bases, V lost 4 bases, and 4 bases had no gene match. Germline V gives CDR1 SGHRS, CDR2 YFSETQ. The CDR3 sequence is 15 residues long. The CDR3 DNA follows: TGCGCCAGCAGCCCCTCTAGCGGGGGGGCAGATACGCAGTATTTT. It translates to CASSPSSGGADTQYF.

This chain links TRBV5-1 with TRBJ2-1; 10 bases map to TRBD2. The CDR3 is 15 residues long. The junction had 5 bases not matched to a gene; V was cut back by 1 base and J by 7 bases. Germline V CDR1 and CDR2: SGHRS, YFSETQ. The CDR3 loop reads CASSLWLAGANEQFF. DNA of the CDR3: TGCGCCAGCAGCTTGTGGCTAGCGGGAGCAAATGAGCAGTTCTTC.

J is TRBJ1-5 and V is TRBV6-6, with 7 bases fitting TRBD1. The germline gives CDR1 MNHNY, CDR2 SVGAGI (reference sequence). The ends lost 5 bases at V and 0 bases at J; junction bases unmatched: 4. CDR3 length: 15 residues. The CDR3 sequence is CASSHGQVSNQPQHF. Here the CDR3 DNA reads TGTGCCAGCAGTCATGGACAGGTTAGCAATCAGCCCCAGCATTTT.

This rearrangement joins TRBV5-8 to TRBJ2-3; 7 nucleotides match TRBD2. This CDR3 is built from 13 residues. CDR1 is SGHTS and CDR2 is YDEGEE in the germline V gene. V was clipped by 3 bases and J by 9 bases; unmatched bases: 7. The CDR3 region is CASSSTGLETQYF. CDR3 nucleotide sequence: TGTGCCAGCAGCTCAACAGGACTAGAAACGCAGTATTTT.

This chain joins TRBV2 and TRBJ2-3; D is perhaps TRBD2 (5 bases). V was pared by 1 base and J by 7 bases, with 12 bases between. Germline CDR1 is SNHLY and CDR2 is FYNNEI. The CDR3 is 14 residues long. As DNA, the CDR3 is TGTGCCAGCAGTGAAGGGCTAGCCTCAAATACGCAGTATTTT. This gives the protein CASSEGLASNTQYF.

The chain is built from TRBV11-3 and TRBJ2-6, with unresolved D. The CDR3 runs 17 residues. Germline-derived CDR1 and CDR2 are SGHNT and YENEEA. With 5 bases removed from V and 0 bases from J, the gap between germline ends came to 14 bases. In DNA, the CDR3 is TGTGCCAGCAGCCTACGAGGCCGGAGCTCTGGGGCCAACGTCCTGACTTTC. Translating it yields CASSLRGRSSGANVLTF. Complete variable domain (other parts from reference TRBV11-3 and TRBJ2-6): EAGVVQSPRYKIIEKKQPVAFWCNPISGHNTLYWYLQNLGQGPELLIRYENEEAVDDSQLPKDRFSAERLKGVDSTLKIQPAELGDSAVYLCASSLRGRSSGANVLTFGAGSRLTVL.

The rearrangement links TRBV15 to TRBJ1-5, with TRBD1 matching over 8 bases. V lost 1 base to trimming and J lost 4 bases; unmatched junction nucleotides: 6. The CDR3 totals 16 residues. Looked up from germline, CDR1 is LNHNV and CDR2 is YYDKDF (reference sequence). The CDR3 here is CATSRAGGFSNQPQHF. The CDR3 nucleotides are TGTGCCACCAGCAGAGCAGGGGGCTTTAGTAATCAGCCCCAGCATTTT.

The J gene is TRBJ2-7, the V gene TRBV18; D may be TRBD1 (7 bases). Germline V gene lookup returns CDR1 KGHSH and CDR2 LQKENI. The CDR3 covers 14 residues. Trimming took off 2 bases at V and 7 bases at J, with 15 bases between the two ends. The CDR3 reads CASSPAEGAREQYF. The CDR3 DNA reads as TGTGCCAGCTCACCAGCGGAGGGGGCGCGGGAGCAGTACTTC.

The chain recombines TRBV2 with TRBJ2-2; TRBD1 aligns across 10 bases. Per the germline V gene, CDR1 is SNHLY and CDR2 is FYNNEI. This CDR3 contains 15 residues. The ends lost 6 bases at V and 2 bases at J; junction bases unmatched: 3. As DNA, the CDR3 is TGTGCCAGCAGGGGACAGGGGAGAAACACCGGGGAGCTGTTTTTT. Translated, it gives CASRGQGRNTGELFF.

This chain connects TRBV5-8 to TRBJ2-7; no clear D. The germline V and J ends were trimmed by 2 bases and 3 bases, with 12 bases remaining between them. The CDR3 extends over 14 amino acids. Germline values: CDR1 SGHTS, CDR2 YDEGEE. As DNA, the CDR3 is TGTGCCAGCAGCTTACAACACCTCCTCTACGAGCAGTACTTC. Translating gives CASSLQHLLYEQYF.

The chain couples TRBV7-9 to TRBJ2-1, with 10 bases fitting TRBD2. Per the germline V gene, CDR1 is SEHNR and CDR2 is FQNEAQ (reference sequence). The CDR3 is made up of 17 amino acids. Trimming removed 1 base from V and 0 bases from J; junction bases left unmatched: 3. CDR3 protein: CASSLGTSGNSYNEQFF. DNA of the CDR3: TGTGCCAGCAGCTTAGGGACTAGCGGAAACTCCTACAATGAGCAGTTCTTC. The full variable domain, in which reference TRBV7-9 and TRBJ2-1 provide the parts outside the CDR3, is DTGVSQNPRHKITKRGQNVTFRCDPISEHNRLYWYRQTLGQGPEFLTYFQNEAQLEKSRLLSDRFSAERPKGSFSTLEIQRTEQGDSAMYLCASSLGTSGNSYNEQFFGPGTRLTVL.

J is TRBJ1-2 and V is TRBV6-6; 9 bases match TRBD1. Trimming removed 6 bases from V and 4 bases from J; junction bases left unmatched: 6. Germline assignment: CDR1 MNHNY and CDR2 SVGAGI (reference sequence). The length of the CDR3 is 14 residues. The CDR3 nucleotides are TGTGCCAGCAGAACTGGACAGGGGAGCTATGGCTACACCTTC. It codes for CASRTGQGSYGYTF.